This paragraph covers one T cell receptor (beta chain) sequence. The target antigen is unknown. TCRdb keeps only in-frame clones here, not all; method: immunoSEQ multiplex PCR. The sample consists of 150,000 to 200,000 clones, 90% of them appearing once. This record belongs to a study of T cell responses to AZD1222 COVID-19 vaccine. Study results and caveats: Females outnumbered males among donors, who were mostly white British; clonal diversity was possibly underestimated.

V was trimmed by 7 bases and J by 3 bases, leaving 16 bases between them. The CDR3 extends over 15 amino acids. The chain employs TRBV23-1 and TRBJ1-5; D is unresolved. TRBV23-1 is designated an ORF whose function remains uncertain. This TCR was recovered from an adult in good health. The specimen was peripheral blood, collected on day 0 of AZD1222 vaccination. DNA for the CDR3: TGCGCCAGCACCAAGATGTGGGCGAACAATCAGCCCCAGCATTTT. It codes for CASTKMWANNQPQHF.